This section outlines one T cell receptor beta chain sequence together with its context. What it recognizes is unknown. The read ends 3 residues early relative to the CDR3; the germline J gene fills the gap. The sample is drawn from a study of T cells in women clearing cervical HPV infection. Study context: Cases' blood sampling followed lesion detection by median around 150 days (90 to 200).

The study, taken as a whole, reports: Unknown T-cell numbers per sample may underlie the richness differences. Controls had more TRBV6-7 (about 0.15%) than cases (about 0.11%).

Trimming pared 6 bases from V and 1 base from J, leaving 16 bases between. The CDR3 is 15 residues long. Measured with immunoSEQ multiplex PCR; TCRdb has only the in-frame clones, and not every one. The table lists 25,000 to 30,000 clones, with less than 4% in the top ten. The rearrangement links TRBV12-3 or TRBV12-4 to TRBJ2-7, with a possible D match to TRBD1 (5 bases). The receptor was derived from a woman aged 18-70 years with a cervical HPV16 infection that either progressed to CIN3+ or cleared (not recorded which). The sequenced sample was blood buffy coat. The sequenced part of the CDR3 DNA is TGTGCCAGCAGCCAATTCGACAGTCCGTCCTACGAG. The encoded protein is CASSQFDSPSYE. The entire CDR3 reads CASSQFDSPSYEQYF.